This T cell receptor beta chain was captured by sequencing in a study of cytomegalovirus exposure and HLA in healthy donors. Findings and caveats of the study: Sequencing depth across donors, presence/absence analyses assumed, was roughly uniform.

PCR involved 60 Vbeta and 13 Jbeta primers. Here immunoSEQ multiplex PCR was the method, and the copy in TCRdb shows in-frame clones only, minus some. The repertoire holds about 210,000 clones, with around four fifths as singletons. Regarding this clone: Its matching antigen is unknown.

Sequencing used PBMCs. The TCR originated in a man in his forties in good health and CMV-seropositive.

CDR3 residues: CASSIESRRGTEAFF. CDR3 DNA sequence: TGTGCCAGTAGTATAGAATCCAGGAGGGGCACTGAAGCTTTCTTT. The J gene is TRBJ1-1, the V gene TRBV19, with D possibly being TRBD1 (5 bases). CDR1 is LNHDA, CDR2 SQIVND, per germline (reference sequence). This CDR3 region has 15 residues. The ends were cut back, 0 bases at V and 4 bases at J, with 12 bases in the middle.